These 24 T cell receptor beta chains came from one sample sequenced in a study of blood T cell repertoires in COVID-19 (dated by TCRdb to about 2020). Receptors were amplified or captured by the immunoSEQ multiplex PCR assay. TCRdb limited this immuneACCESS table to in-frame rearrangements with V and J called. A share of clones is missing; checked studies link under half to unresolved V genes, and the rest is unexplained. This sample is represented by under 400,000 clones; 88% of them were singletons. 0.85% to 1.3% of the sample rests with the top ten. Material: PBMCs or T cells enriched from blood (not recorded which). The source of these receptors is a woman aged 30 to 39 who had been exposed to COVID-19.

J is TRBJ1-2 and V is TRBV24-1; 7 bases map to TRBD1. Per the germline V gene, CDR1 is KGHDR and CDR2 is SFDVKD. The V gene end was trimmed by 3 bases and the J gene end by 7 bases; junction bases not matched to a gene: 13. The CDR3 extends over 16 amino acids. As DNA, the CDR3 is TGTGCCACCAGTGATGGGGGGACAGATCATGTTTTTGGCTACACCTTC. Translation gives CATSDGGTDHVFGYTF.

The count of this clone is one. CDR3 region: CASMGDRYTEAFF. Written as DNA, the CDR3 is TGTGCCAGTATGGGGGACAGATACACTGAAGCTTTCTTT. The chain combines TRBV12-3 or TRBV12-4 with TRBJ1-1; 7 nucleotides align to TRBD1. With V trimmed by 9 bases and J by 3 bases, 7 bases remained unmatched. This CDR3 region has 13 residues.

CDR3 sequence reads: CASKSGQTQNTEAFF. The DNA for the CDR3 is TGTGCCAGCAAGTCAGGTCAGACCCAGAACACTGAAGCTTTCTTT. V gene TRBV11-3 combines with J gene TRBJ1-1, with D hard to call. The CDR3 loop spans 15 amino acids. The ends were cut back, 7 bases at V and 1 base at J, with 16 bases in the middle. Germline-derived CDR1 and CDR2 are SGHNT and YENEEA. Together with reference TRBV11-3 and TRBJ1-1, the CDR3 gives the full variable domain: EAGVVQSPRYKIIEKKQPVAFWCNPISGHNTLYWYLQNLGQGPELLIRYENEEAVDDSQLPKDRFSAERLKGVDSTLKIQPAELGDSAVYLCASKSGQTQNTEAFFGQGTRLTVV.

This clone was recorded once. This rearrangement joins TRBV3-1 (or the pseudogene TRBV3-2) to TRBJ1-2; D remains unclear. V shed 1 base and J shed 0 bases, with 9 bases lying between them. This CDR3 comprises 15 residues. Germline-derived CDR1 and CDR2 are LGHDT and YNNKEL (reference sequence). The CDR3 nucleotides read TGTGCCAGCAGCCAAGGTCCCGGGACTAACTATGGCTACACCTTC. Translation gives CASSQGPGTNYGYTF.

The CDR3 loop is CASSLGPLYEQYF. CDR3 nucleotides: TGTGCCAGCAGCCTGGGGCCCCTCTACGAGCAGTACTTC. The genes are TRBV27 and TRBJ2-7; TRBD1 might be the D (5 bases). The ends were cut back, 6 bases at V and 3 bases at J, with 12 bases in the middle. CDR1 and CDR2 (germline): MNHEY, SMNVEV (reference sequence). The CDR3 consists of 13 residues.

The chain uses TRBV7-8 and TRBJ1-2; no clear D. The CDR3 length is 15 residues. Trimming removed 5 bases at V and 6 bases at J, with 19 bases between. The V gene's germline CDR1 is SGHVS and CDR2 FQNEAQ. The CDR3 sequence: CASSVVGEGRDGYTF. In nucleotides, the CDR3 is TGTGCCAGCAGCGTGGTCGGTGAGGGTAGGGATGGCTACACCTTC.

This clone was seen many times. The chain is built from TRBV7-9 and TRBJ2-1, with TRBD2 as a possible D gene (7 bases). There are 17 residues in the CDR3. Between the trimmed V and J ends, which lost 4 bases and 8 bases, there was a span of 24 bases. Germline values: CDR1 SEHNR, CDR2 FQNEAQ (reference sequence). DNA for the CDR3: TGTGCCAGCAGCTCCCATGTAAGGGGGAGGGTAGGGTATGAGCAGTTCTTC. Protein product: CASSSHVRGRVGYEQFF.

The V call is TRBV4-1, the J call TRBJ1-5; D ambiguous. Trimming cost V 0 bases and J 4 bases, with 10 bases left between them. The CDR3 totals 15 residues. The germline CDR1 and CDR2 sequences are MGHRA and YSYEKL. CDR3 region: CASSQENRANQPQHF. The DNA for the CDR3 is TGCGCCAGCAGCCAAGAGAACAGAGCAAATCAGCCCCAGCATTTT.

The rearrangement links TRBV7-6 to TRBJ2-3, with a weak D call TRBD1 (6 bases). With 1 base removed from V and 3 bases from J, the gap between germline ends came to 11 bases. The CDR3 runs 15 residues. Germline CDR1 SGHVS, CDR2 FNYEAQ. CDR3 residues: CASSLVPDRTDTQYF. Here the CDR3 DNA reads TGTGCCAGCAGCTTAGTTCCAGACAGGACAGATACGCAGTATTTT.

V and J are TRBV6-6 and TRBJ2-7, with TRBD1 identical over 10 bases. The CDR3 runs to 16 residues. The junction had 11 bases not matched to a gene; V was cut back by 2 bases and J by 7 bases. The germline V gene has CDR1 MNHNY and CDR2 SVGAGI (reference sequence). The CDR3 sequence: CASSYGETTGGLEQYF. The DNA of the CDR3 is TGTGCCAGCAGTTACGGGGAAACGACAGGGGGCTTGGAGCAGTACTTC.

This rearrangement joins TRBV9 to TRBJ1-2; the match to TRBD1 covers 8 bases. The V gene end was trimmed by 4 bases and the J gene end by 0 bases; junction bases not matched to a gene: 11. Germline V gene sequence: CDR1 SGDLS, CDR2 YYNGEE. The CDR3 contains 17 residues. This CDR3 is CASSTQDRVIANYGYTF. CDR3 DNA: TGTGCCAGCAGCACTCAGGACAGGGTCATAGCTAACTATGGCTACACCTTC.

The J gene is TRBJ2-3, the V gene TRBV2; perhaps TRBD2 as D (6 bases). Germline values: CDR1 SNHLY, CDR2 FYNNEI. Trimming took off 6 bases at V and 2 bases at J, with 24 bases between the two ends. CDR3 length: 18 residues. The CDR3 DNA reads as TGTGCCAGCAGAGGCAGGGAGAATAGCGGAGCCTCCACAGATACGCAGTATTTT. Protein sequence: CASRGRENSGASTDTQYF.

Notes on this clone: This same CDR3 is encoded by further DNA sequences in the sample. The V gene is TRBV6-5, the J gene TRBJ1-5; D gene unclear. This CDR3 region has 13 residues. CDR1 is MNHEY, CDR2 SVGAGI, per germline. Trimming removed 0 bases from V and 5 bases from J, with 5 bases in between. Here the CDR3 reads CASSYSADQPQHF. The CDR3 DNA reads TGTGCCAGCAGTTACTCAGCTGATCAGCCCCAGCATTTT.

As DNA, the CDR3 is TGTGCCAGCAGTCCGGACAGTTACCTCTATGGCTACACCTTC. Translated: CASSPDSYLYGYTF. The chain recombines TRBV27 with TRBJ1-2, with D maybe TRBD1 (6 bases). The V end lost 5 bases, the J end lost 4 bases, and 14 bases lay between the germline ends. Germline V lookup: CDR1 MNHEY, CDR2 SMNVEV (reference sequence). This CDR3 is built from 14 residues.

The V call is TRBV28, the J call TRBJ2-1; 9 bases map to TRBD2. Germline loops: CDR1 MDHEN, CDR2 SYDVKM. There are 15 residues in the CDR3. Germline trimming cut 4 bases from V and 9 bases from J; bases unmatched to any gene: 10. This chain's CDR3 is CASSSSGNTQCEQFF. DNA for the CDR3: TGTGCCAGCAGTTCTAGCGGGAATACACAATGTGAGCAGTTCTTC.

The chain joins TRBV20-1 to TRBJ2-1; 12 bases line up with TRBD2. Trimming cost V 3 bases and J 3 bases; bases outside gene matches: 6. The CDR3 spans 16 residues. Looked up from germline, CDR1 is DFQATT and CDR2 is SNEGSKA (reference sequence). DNA for the CDR3: TGCAGTGCTAGTAGGCTAGCGGGAGGGGGCTACAATGAGCAGTTCTTC. This codes for CSASRLAGGGYNEQFF.

This rearrangement joins TRBV25-1 to TRBJ1-2, with 8 bases that match TRBD1. The CDR3 length is 14 residues. J gave up 2 bases and V 5 bases, and 4 bases lay outside the gene matches. Germline lookup yields CDR1 MGHDK and CDR2 SYGVNS. The CDR3 spells CASSSRTGNYGYTF. The CDR3 bases are TGTGCCAGCAGTTCCAGGACAGGGAACTATGGCTACACCTTC.

The chain combines TRBV18 with TRBJ2-2, with D perhaps TRBD1 (6 bases). The V end was cut by 3 bases, the J end by 8 bases, with 13 bases between. The CDR3 consists of 14 residues. The V gene's germline CDR1 is KGHSH and CDR2 LQKENI. The CDR3 reads CASSPPGQSGELFF. CDR3 DNA: TGTGCCAGCTCACCTCCGGGACAATCTGGGGAGCTGTTTTTT.

This chain joins TRBV27 and TRBJ1-5, with D tentatively TRBD1 (6 bases). V dropped 1 base and J dropped 4 bases, with 17 bases sitting between them. The V gene's germline CDR1 is MNHEY and CDR2 SMNVEV (reference sequence). This CDR3 has 17 amino acids. The CDR3 sequence: CASSLFQGPGSNQPQHF. The CDR3 bases are TGTGCCAGCAGTTTATTCCAGGGGCCCGGCTCTAATCAGCCCCAGCATTTT.

The V call is TRBV3-1 (or the pseudogene TRBV3-2), the J call TRBJ2-7; tentatively, D is TRBD2 (6 bases). Germline-derived CDR1 and CDR2 are LGHDT and YNNKEL (reference sequence). The V end lost 5 bases, the J end lost 2 bases, and 13 bases lay between the germline ends. The CDR3 runs to 14 residues. CDR3 loop: CASSLGGVPYEQYF. In nucleotides, the CDR3 is TGTGCCAGCAGCTTAGGAGGGGTCCCCTACGAGCAGTACTTC.

The CDR3 coding sequence is TGTGCCAGCAGCCCCCACGGACAGGGTCCGGAGACCCAGTACTTC. Its translation is CASSPHGQGPETQYF. The rearrangement joins TRBV7-3 to TRBJ2-5; TRBD1 agrees at 8 bases. Germline CDR1 is SGHTA and CDR2 is FQGTGA. V gave up 5 bases and J gave up 5 bases; unmatched junction bases: 10. This CDR3 is built from 15 residues.

The chain uses TRBV20-1 and TRBJ1-5; D might be TRBD1 (5 bases). Per the germline V gene, CDR1 is DFQATT and CDR2 is SNEGSKA (reference sequence). V lost 1 base to trimming and J lost 9 bases, with 7 bases between them. This CDR3 spans 11 amino acids. CDR3 nucleotides: TGCAGTGCTAGAGTAAGGGGGCCCCAGCATTTT. This translates into CSARVRGPQHF.

The V call is TRBV11-3, the J call TRBJ1-1; D is ambiguous. The V and J ends lost 0 bases and 1 base respectively, with 6 bases between them. This CDR3 is 14 amino acids long. Germline lookup yields CDR1 SGHNT and CDR2 YENEEA. The CDR3 protein is CASSLEGENTEAFF. CDR3 sequence (DNA): TGTGCCAGCAGCTTAGAGGGAGAGAACACTGAAGCTTTCTTT.

This chain connects TRBV30 to TRBJ2-1, with D perhaps matching TRBD2 (5 bases). Trimming removed 3 bases at V and 4 bases at J, with 19 bases between. This CDR3 has 16 amino acids. Germline V gene data show CDR1 as GTSNPN and CDR2 as SVGIG (reference sequence). CDR3 DNA: TGTGCCTGGAGGTCCCTACAGTCCCGGGGATACAATGAGCAGTTCTTC. Translating gives CAWRSLQSRGYNEQFF.